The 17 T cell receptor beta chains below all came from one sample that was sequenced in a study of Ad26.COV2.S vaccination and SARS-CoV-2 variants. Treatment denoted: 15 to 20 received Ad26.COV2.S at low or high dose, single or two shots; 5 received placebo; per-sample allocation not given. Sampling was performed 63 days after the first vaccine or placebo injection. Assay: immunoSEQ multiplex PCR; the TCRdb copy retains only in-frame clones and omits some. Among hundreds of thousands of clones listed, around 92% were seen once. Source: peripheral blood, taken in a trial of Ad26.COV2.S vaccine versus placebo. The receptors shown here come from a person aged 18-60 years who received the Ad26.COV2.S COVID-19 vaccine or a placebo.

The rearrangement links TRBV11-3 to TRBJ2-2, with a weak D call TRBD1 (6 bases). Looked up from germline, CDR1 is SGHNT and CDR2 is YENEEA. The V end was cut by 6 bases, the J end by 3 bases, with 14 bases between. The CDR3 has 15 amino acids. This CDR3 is CASSPGTRDTGELFF. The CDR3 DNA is TGTGCCAGCAGTCCCGGGACAAGAGACACCGGGGAGCTGTTTTTT.

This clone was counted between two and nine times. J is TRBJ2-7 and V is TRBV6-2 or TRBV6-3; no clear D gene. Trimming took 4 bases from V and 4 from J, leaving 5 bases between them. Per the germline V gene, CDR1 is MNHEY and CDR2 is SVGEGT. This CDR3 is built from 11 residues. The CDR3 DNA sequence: TGTGCCAGCAGTTTCATGTACGAGCAGTACTTC. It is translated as CASSFMYEQYF.

The CDR3 loop is CASSLISGNTEAFF. As DNA, the CDR3 is TGTGCCAGCAGCTTGATTTCAGGGAACACTGAAGCTTTCTTT. This sequence joins TRBV5-4 and TRBJ1-1; D uncertain. V was cut by 1 base and J by 1 base, with 8 bases left in between. There are 14 residues in the CDR3. Looked up from germline, CDR1 is SGHNT and CDR2 is YYREEE (reference sequence).

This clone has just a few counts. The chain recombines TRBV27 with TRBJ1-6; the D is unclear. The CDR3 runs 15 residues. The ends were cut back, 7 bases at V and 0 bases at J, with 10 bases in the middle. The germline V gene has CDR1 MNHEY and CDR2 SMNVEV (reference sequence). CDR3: CASNAWASYNSPLHF. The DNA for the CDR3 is TGTGCCAGCAACGCGTGGGCCTCCTATAATTCACCCCTCCACTTT.

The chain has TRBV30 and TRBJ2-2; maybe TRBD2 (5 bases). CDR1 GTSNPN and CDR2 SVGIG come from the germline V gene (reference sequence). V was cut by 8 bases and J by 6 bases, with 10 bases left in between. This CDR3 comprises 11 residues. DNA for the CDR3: TGTGCCCAGGAGGTGCCCGGGGAGCTGTTTTTT. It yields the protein CAQEVPGELFF.

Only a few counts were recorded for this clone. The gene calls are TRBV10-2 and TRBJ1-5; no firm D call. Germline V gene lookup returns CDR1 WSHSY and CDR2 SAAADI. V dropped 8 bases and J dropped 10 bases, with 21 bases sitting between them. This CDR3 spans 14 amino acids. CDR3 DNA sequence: TGCGCCAGCCGAGACGACGGGGAATCAGCCCCCCAGCATTTT. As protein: CASRDDGESAPQHF.

The CDR3 region has the DNA TGTGCCAGTAGTATAGATCGACTAGCGGGGGGGTTCTATGAGCAGTTCTTC. This gives the protein CASSIDRLAGGFYEQFF. This chain joins TRBV19 and TRBJ2-1, with TRBD2 matching over 14 bases. CDR3 length: 17 amino acids. Trimming took 0 bases from V and 8 from J; bases not matched to a gene: 6. Germline V lookup: CDR1 LNHDA, CDR2 SQIVND (reference sequence).

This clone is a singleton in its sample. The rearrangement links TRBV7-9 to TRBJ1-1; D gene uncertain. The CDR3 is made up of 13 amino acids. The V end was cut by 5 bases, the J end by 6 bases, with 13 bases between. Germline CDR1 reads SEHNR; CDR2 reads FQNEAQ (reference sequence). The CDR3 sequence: CASSRTGVAEAFF. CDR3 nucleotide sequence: TGTGCCAGCAGCCGAACCGGGGTGGCTGAAGCTTTCTTT. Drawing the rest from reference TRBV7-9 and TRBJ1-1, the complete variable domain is DTGVSQNPRHKITKRGQNVTFRCDPISEHNRLYWYRQTLGQGPEFLTYFQNEAQLEKSRLLSDRFSAERPKGSFSTLEIQRTEQGDSAMYLCASSRTGVAEAFFGQGTRLTVV.

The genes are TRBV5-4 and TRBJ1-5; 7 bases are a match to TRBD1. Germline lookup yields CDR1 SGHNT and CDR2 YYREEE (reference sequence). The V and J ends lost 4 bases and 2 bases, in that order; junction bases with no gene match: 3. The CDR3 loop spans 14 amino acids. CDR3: CASSRQGRNQPQHF. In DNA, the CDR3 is TGTGCCAGCAGCCGACAGGGCCGCAATCAGCCCCAGCATTTT.

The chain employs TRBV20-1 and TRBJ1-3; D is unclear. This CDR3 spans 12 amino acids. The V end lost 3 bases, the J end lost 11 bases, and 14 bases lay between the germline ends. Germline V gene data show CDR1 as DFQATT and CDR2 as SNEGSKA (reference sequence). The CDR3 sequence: CSASTGNGAIYF. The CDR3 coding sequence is TGCAGTGCTAGTACGGGTAATGGTGCCATATATTTT.

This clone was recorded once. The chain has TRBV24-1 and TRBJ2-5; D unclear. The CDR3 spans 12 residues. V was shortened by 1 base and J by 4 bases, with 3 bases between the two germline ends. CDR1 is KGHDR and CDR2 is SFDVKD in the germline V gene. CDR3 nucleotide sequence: TGTGCCACCAGTGATTTAAGAGAGACCCAGTACTTC. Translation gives CATSDLRETQYF.

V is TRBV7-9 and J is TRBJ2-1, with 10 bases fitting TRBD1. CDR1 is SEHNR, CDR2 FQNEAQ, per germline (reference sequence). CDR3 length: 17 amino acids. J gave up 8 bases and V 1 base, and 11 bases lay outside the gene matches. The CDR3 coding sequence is TGTGCCAGCAGCTTAGAAGGGTTCGGGACAGGGGACTATGAGCAGTTCTTC. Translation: CASSLEGFGTGDYEQFF.

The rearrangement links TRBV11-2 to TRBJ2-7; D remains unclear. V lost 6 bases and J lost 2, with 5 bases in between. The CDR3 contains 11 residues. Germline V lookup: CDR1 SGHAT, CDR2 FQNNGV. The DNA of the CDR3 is TGTGCCAGCAGACGGGCCTACGAGCAGTACTTC. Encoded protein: CASRRAYEQYF. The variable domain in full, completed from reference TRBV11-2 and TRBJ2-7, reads EAGVAQSPRYKIIEKRQSVAFWCNPISGHATLYWYQQILGQGPKLLIQFQNNGVVDDSQLPKDRFSAERLKGVDSTLKIQPAKLEDSAVYLCASRRAYEQYFGPGTRLTVT.

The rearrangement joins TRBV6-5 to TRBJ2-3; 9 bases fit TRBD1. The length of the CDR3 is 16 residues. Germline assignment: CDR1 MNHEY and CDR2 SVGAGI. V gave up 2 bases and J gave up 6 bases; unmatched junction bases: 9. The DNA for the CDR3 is TGTGCCAGCAGTTACGGGACAGGGCAGGTCGCGGATACGCAGTATTTT. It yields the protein CASSYGTGQVADTQYF.

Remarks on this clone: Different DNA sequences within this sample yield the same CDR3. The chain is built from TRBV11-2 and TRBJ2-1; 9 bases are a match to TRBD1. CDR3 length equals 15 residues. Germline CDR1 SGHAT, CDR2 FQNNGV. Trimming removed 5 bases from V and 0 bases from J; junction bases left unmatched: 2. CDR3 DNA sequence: TGTGCCAGCAGCGGGACAGGGAGCTCCTACAATGAGCAGTTCTTC. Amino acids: CASSGTGSSYNEQFF.

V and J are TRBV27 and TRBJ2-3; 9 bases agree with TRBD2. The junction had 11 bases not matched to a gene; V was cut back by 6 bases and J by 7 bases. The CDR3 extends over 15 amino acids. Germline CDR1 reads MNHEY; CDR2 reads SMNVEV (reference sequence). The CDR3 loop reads CASRSSGGRLNTQYF. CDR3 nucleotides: TGTGCCAGCAGAAGTAGCGGGGGTAGATTGAATACGCAGTATTTT.

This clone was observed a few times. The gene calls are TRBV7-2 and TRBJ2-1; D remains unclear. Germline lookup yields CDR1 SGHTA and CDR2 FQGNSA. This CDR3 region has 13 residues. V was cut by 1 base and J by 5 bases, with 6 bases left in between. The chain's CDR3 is CASSLGPNNEQFF. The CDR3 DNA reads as TGTGCCAGCAGCTTAGGACCGAACAATGAGCAGTTCTTC.